Sequencing of this T cell receptor beta chain was carried out in a study of T cells in Graves' hyperthyroidism and ophthalmopathy (dated by TCRdb to 2018 to 2020). Concerning the study at large: Peripheral blood was sampled at the time of initial diagnosis, prior to any treatment. TCR V-J signatures able to tell the groups apart were searched for in a discovery cohort of 95 to 100 patients, of whom more than 40 had Graves' ophthalmopathy and around 56 had stable Graves' hyperthyroidism. Prospective prediction of ophthalmopathy was tested in an independent validation cohort of 18 to 20 hyperthyroidism patients and 17 patients who later progressed to ophthalmopathy. For training and testing, the 100 or so patients in the discovery cohort were randomly divided in a 7:3 ratio. In about 6 Graves' hyperthyroidism patients, the study also compared T-cell repertoires from thyroid tissue with T-cell repertoires from blood. After sampling, hyperthyroidism patients received methimazole starting at 30 mg daily, and ophthalmopathy patients received high-dose intravenous methylprednisolone. According to the paper, TCR Vbeta CDR3 sequencing was carried out on approximately 140 peripheral blood samples, which came from over 40 ophthalmopathy, around 74 hyperthyroidism and roughly 17 progressor patients. Summary of the overall study and its limitations: In validation, the model predicted progression to ophthalmopathy with approximately 69% sensitivity and less than 80% specificity, a median of 6.5 months before onset. Blood samples also contained most of the expanded thyroid clonotypes (frequency above 0.001), which suggests that blood repertoires may reflect thyroid immune responses. A 13 V-J signature model separated ophthalmopathy from stable hyperthyroidism, with approximately 87% sensitivity and roughly 81% specificity in cross-validation and 80%/75% in testing. Sample size was not statistically predetermined, and blinding of investigators to group allocation was not performed.

TCR beta CDR3 regions were amplified from RNA transcripts. The first round of RT-PCR for the TCR CDR3 was performed with the HTBI primer set and the Qiagen OneStep RT-PCR kit. The libraries were constructed in a second round of multiplex PCR and then size-selected and purified. Sequencing of the libraries was done on an Illumina HiSeq2000 using paired-end 100 bp reads. Under the source paper's analysis protocol: SOAPnuke was used to process the raw data, removing reads that contained adapters or uncalled bases, had a mean Phred below 15, or lacked an exact match to the constant primer or identifier. High-quality paired reads were merged with COPE v1.2.5, and unique nucleotide sequences were defined as clonotypes. MiTCR v1.1 was used to align clonotypes to the IMGT TRBV, TRBD and TRBJ reference segments. The analysis included only V-J combinations with a frequency above 0.0001, which together covered approximately 99% of the repertoires. A TCS score was defined as the ratio of F50 (clonal expansion) to E x V (chaos), with BLOSUM62-based TCRdist applied between CDR3 peptides within each V-J. Welch's t-statistics and random forest reduced 514 V-J features to 10 to 15, which were used in a naive Bayes classifier (R e1071). TCRdb reprocessing: public reads trimmed at Q25 with fastp, clones called with MiXCR, in-frame beta chains kept. Entries are consolidated by CDR3 protein sequence, retaining the most common genes and DNA. The V and J calls follow TCRdb's processing rather than the paper's. The sample profile shows more than 350,000 distinct CDR3 sequences; 13% to 15% of them were found once. Of the sample, roughly 20% is held by the ten largest clones.

A distance of 12 bases separates the germline ends of V and J, which lose 0 bases and 5 bases respectively. The CDR3 measures 15 amino acids from cysteine to phenylalanine. The CDR3 DNA has 45 bases and is translated from base 1. Taken from the germline V gene, the CDR1 and CDR2 loops are SGHVS and FNYEAQ. Ophthalmopathy patients had moderately to severely active disease, with a Clinical Activity Score of 3 or more, a NOSPECS grade of 4 or more, and a disease duration of less than 3 months. The study excluded patients with uncontrolled infections, other autoimmune diseases, pregnancy or lactation. Diagnoses were based on clinical symptoms, serum thyroxine and TRAb, thyroid ultrasound and orbital computed tomography. PBMCs were separated from under 11 ml of fresh peripheral blood using Ficoll-Paque density gradient centrifugation. Trizol reagent was used to extract total RNA, and RNA quality was then checked on an Agilent 2100 Bioanalyzer.

In its sample, this clonotype was seen a few times. No cognate antigen has been identified for it. No qualities accompany the bases; no much larger clone lies one base away. The sequence joins TRBV7-6 to TRBJ2-3; the D gene is perhaps TRBD2, on 6 matching bases. The receptor was isolated from a woman aged 60 to 75 with Graves' ophthalmopathy. Sequenced input: blood. The CDR3 protein is CASSLAGYGRDTQYF. In nucleotides, the sequence is TGTGCCAGCAGCTTAGCGGGATACGGGAGAGATACGCAGTATTTT.